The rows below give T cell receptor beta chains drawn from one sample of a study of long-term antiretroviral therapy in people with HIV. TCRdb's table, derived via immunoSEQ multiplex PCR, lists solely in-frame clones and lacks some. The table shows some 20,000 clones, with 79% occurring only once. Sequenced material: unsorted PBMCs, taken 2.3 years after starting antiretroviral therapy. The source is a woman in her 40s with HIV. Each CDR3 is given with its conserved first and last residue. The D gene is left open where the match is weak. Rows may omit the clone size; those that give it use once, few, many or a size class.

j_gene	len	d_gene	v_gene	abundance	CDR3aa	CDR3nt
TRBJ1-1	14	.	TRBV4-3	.	CASSQEFGGTEAFF	TGCGCCAGCAGCCAAGAGTTTGGGGGGACTGAAGCTTTCTTT
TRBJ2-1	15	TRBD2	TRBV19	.	CASTPLAGGYNEQFF	TGTGCCAGTACCCCTTTGGCGGGGGGTTACAATGAGCAGTTCTTC
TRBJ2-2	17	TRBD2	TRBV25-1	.	CASSERASGSNTGELFF	TGTGCCAGCAGTGAGAGGGCTAGCGGATCGAACACCGGGGAGCTGTTTTTT
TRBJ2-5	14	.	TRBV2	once	CASSVGTNQETQYF	TGTGCCAGCAGTGTAGGGACCAACCAAGAGACCCAGTACTTC
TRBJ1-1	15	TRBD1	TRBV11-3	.	CASSAGQGFKTEAFF	TGTGCCAGCAGCGCCGGACAGGGATTCAAAACTGAAGCTTTCTTT
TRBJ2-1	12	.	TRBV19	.	CASSIRFEEQFF	TGTGCCAGTAGTATAAGGTTCGAGGAGCAGTTCTTC
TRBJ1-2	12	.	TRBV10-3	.	CATGKEVTGYTF	TGTGCCACAGGGAAGGAGGTTACCGGCTACACCTTC
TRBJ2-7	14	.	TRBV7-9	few	CASSPGGGSYEQYF	TGTGCCAGCAGCCCCGGAGGGGGGTCCTACGAGCAGTACTTC
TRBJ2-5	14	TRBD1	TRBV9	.	CASSAATGGGTQYF	TGTGCCAGCAGCGCAGCCACAGGGGGCGGGACCCAGTACTTC
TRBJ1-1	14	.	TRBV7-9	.	CASSLQTMNTEAFF	TGTGCCAGCAGCTTACAAACTATGAACACTGAAGCTTTCTTT
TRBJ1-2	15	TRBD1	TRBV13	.	CASSSRTGRGYGYTF	TGTGCCAGCAGCTCAAGGACAGGGAGAGGCTATGGCTACACCTTC
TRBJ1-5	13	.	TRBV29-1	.	CSVEEQSNQPQHF	TGCAGCGTTGAGGAGCAGAGCAATCAGCCCCAGCATTTT
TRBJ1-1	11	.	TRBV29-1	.	CELGVGTEAFF	TGCGAGTTGGGGGTCGGGACTGAAGCTTTCTTT
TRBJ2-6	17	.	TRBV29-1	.	CSVELAGGVSGANVLTF	TGCAGCGTTGAATTGGCAGGGGGGGTCTCTGGGGCCAACGTCCTGACTTTC
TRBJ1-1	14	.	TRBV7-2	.	CASSLVEGNTEAFF	TGTGCCAGCAGCTTAGTGGAAGGGAACACTGAAGCTTTCTTT
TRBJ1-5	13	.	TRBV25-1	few	CASSESGDKPQHF	TGTGCCAGCAGTGAATCAGGGGACAAGCCCCAGCATTTT
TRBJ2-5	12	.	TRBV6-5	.	CASTDSEETQYF	TGTGCCAGCACCGACTCGGAAGAGACCCAGTACTTC
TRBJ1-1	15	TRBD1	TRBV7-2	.	CASSPSTGANTEAFF	TGTGCCAGCAGCCCATCAACAGGGGCGAACACTGAAGCTTTCTTT
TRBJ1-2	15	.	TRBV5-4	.	CASSPAPGNSYGYTF	TGTGCCAGCAGCCCCGCCCCGGGGAATAGCTATGGCTACACCTTC
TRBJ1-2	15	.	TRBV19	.	CASRFLAGVNHGYTF	TGTGCCAGTAGATTTCTAGCAGGGGTCAACCATGGCTACACCTTC
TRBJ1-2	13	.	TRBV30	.	CAFIDGTNYGYTF	TGTGCCTTCATTGACGGAACTAACTATGGCTACACCTTC
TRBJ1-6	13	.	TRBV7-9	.	CASSFGFDSPLHF	TGTGCCAGCAGCTTCGGTTTCGACTCACCCCTCCACTTT
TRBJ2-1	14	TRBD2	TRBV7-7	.	CASSRDQTGGEQFF	TGTGCCAGCAGCCGGGACCAAACGGGGGGTGAGCAGTTCTTC
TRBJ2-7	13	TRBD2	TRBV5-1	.	CASSTTGGYEQYF	TGCGCCAGCTCGACTACGGGGGGCTACGAGCAGTACTTC
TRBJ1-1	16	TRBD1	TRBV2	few	CAREGQGGFLYTEAFF	TGTGCCAGGGAAGGACAGGGGGGGTTTTTGTACACTGAAGCTTTCTTT